This T cell receptor beta chain was identified in a study of identical twins. Study-level results: Findings came from cross-sectional statistics, without long-term follow-up of donors. High-abundance cord blood beta clonotypes had fewer insertions; memory repertoires showed none. Among beta out-of-frame sequences, excess sharing between twins appeared weaker.

cDNA carried unique molecular identifiers, and a universal primer site was added by template switching. Each CDR3 protein is one row after TCRdb ran MiXCR on the 5' RACE reads. Counted here are around 230,000 distinct CDR3 sequences, approximately 5.9% occurring once; the ten biggest clones make up more than 14%. This clonotype appeared many times. Its target is not known. In germline, CDR1 is SGHRS, CDR2 YFSETQ. The V and J ends lost 1 base and 0 bases respectively, with 8 bases between them. There are 15 residues in the CDR3. The same sample was also studied in work on T cells expressing NK-cell markers.

This receptor was obtained from a woman between 18 and 29 years old in good health. The sequenced sample consisted of CD8+ T cells sorted from blood. This chain joins TRBV5-1 and TRBJ2-1; no firm D call. CDR3 region: CASSLYEPSYNEQFF. The CDR3 nucleotides are TGCGCCAGCAGCTTGTATGAACCCTCCTACAATGAGCAGTTCTTC. Supplemented by reference TRBV5-1 and TRBJ2-1, the full variable domain reads KAGVTQTPRYLIKTRGQQVTLSCSPISGHRSVSWYQQTPGQGLQFLFEYFSETQRNKGNFPGRFSGRQFSNSRSEMNVSTLELGDSALYLCASSLYEPSYNEQFFGPGTRLTVL.